A selection of T cell receptor beta chains follows, all from one sample in a study of cytomegalovirus exposure and HLA in healthy donors. Assay used: immunoSEQ multiplex PCR; TCRdb lists only in-frame clones, some missing. This table holds some 90,000 clones, about 80% found once. Material: PBMCs. The receptors derive from a young man in good health and CMV-seronegative. Each CDR3 is given with its conserved first and last residue. A D gene is named only where the DNA matches it firmly. Clone sizes are given selectively: once, few, many, or a class where the clone is expanded.

j_call	cdr3_length	v_call	d_call	clone_size	cdr3_aa	cdr3_nt
TRBJ2-7	15	TRBV27	TRBD1	.	CASSFPGQGTYEQYF	TGTGCCAGCAGTTTTCCGGGACAGGGAACCTACGAGCAGTACTTC
TRBJ1-2	16	TRBV7-2	.	.	CASSLEARVESYGYTF	TGTGCCAGCAGCTTAGAGGCCAGGGTGGAGAGCTATGGCTACACCTTC
TRBJ2-5	14	TRBV11-1	TRBD2	.	CASSLYLGRETQYF	TGTGCCAGCAGCTTATATCTCGGGAGGGAGACCCAGTACTTC
TRBJ2-1	11	TRBV29-1	.	.	CSVELAYEQFF	TGCAGCGTTGAATTGGCTTATGAGCAGTTCTTC
TRBJ1-2	17	TRBV4-2	TRBD1	.	CASSQDRDRGFLYGYTF	TGTGCCAGCAGCCAAGATAGAGACAGGGGGTTTCTCTATGGCTACACCTTC
TRBJ2-1	16	TRBV19	TRBD2	.	CASNSPRSGGMNEQFF	TGTGCCAGTAACTCCCCGCGAAGCGGGGGGATGAATGAGCAGTTCTTC
TRBJ1-2	15	TRBV19	TRBD1	.	CATNPRTGADYGYTF	TGTGCCACTAACCCTAGGACAGGGGCGGACTATGGCTACACCTTC
TRBJ1-2	14	TRBV4-2	.	.	CASHRSLGDYGYTF	TGTGCCAGCCATAGGTCCCTAGGGGACTATGGCTACACCTTC
TRBJ2-1	15	TRBV27	.	.	CASSFPGTPYNEQFF	TGTGCCAGCAGTTTCCCGGGGACACCTTACAATGAGCAGTTCTTC
TRBJ1-5	14	TRBV16	.	.	CASSPTGGDQPQHF	TGTGCCAGCAGCCCAACAGGCGGAGATCAGCCCCAGCATTTT
TRBJ1-5	14	TRBV6-1	.	.	CASSVGRQHQPQHF	TGTGCCAGCAGTGTCGGTCGACAGCATCAGCCCCAGCATTTT
TRBJ2-1	15	TRBV18	TRBD1	.	CASSPGTGTYNEQFF	TGTGCCAGCTCACCAGGGACAGGGACCTACAATGAGCAGTTCTTC
TRBJ2-7	13	TRBV5-5	.	.	CASSLEGYYEQYF	TGTGCCAGCAGCTTGGAGGGGTACTACGAGCAGTACTTC
TRBJ2-1	15	TRBV27	TRBD2	.	CASSTRLAGGNEQFF	TGTGCCAGCAGTACCCGACTAGCGGGAGGGAATGAGCAGTTCTTC
TRBJ2-6	15	TRBV7-3	.	.	CASSLDSSGANVLTF	TGTGCCAGCAGCCTAGACAGCTCTGGGGCCAACGTCCTGACTTTC
TRBJ2-7	15	TRBV2	.	few	CASSAGQFLSYEQYF	TGTGCCAGCAGTGCAGGACAGTTTCTCTCCTACGAGCAGTACTTC
TRBJ1-1	15	TRBV7-6	.	.	CASSELVTGLTEAFF	TGTGCCAGCAGCGAACTGGTTACAGGGCTCACTGAAGCTTTCTTT
TRBJ1-5	19	TRBV7-9	TRBD1	.	CASSRYTGTGGSRNQPQHF	TGTGCCAGCAGCCGTTATACCGGGACAGGGGGCTCCCGCAATCAGCCCCAGCATTTT
TRBJ2-5	19	TRBV2	.	.	CASSVSGENSGPYQETQYF	TGTGCCAGCAGTGTTAGCGGAGAAAACTCCGGACCGTACCAAGAGACCCAGTACTTC
TRBJ1-2	12	TRBV12-5	TRBD1	.	CASGDRGVGYTF	TGTGCTAGTGGGGACAGGGGAGTGGGCTACACCTTC
TRBJ2-5	14	TRBV4-2	.	.	CASSQETDGETQYF	TGTGCCAGCAGCCAAGAAACAGATGGGGAGACCCAGTACTTC
TRBJ2-1	17	TRBV11-3	TRBD2	.	CASRSSRGREGGDEQFF	TGTGCCAGCAGATCCTCCCGGGGGCGGGAGGGTGGGGATGAGCAGTTCTTC
TRBJ1-2	13	TRBV2	.	few	CASSEQGEDGYTF	TGTGCCAGCAGTGAACAGGGTGAAGATGGCTACACCTTC
TRBJ1-2	13	TRBV4-1	.	.	CASSHGRGYGYTF	TGCGCCAGCAGCCACGGGAGAGGCTATGGCTACACCTTC
TRBJ2-7	14	TRBV7-9	TRBD1	once	CASSLNRGPYEQYF	TGTGCCAGCAGCTTAAACAGGGGCCCCTACGAGCAGTACTTC
TRBJ1-5	15	TRBV12-5	TRBD1	.	CASGLGTQGGQPQHF	TGTGCTAGTGGTTTGGGAACACAGGGGGGACAGCCCCAGCATTTT
TRBJ1-2	17	TRBV9	TRBD1	few	CASSVDTGGPSNYGYTF	TGTGCCAGCAGCGTAGATACAGGGGGCCCATCGAACTATGGCTACACCTTC
TRBJ2-5	16	TRBV5-1	TRBD2	.	CASSLAGGRAQETQYF	TGCGCCAGCAGCTTGGCCGGTGGGAGGGCGCAAGAGACCCAGTACTTC
TRBJ1-2	13	TRBV27	TRBD1	once	CASSLWTGRGYTF	TGTGCCAGCAGTTTATGGACAGGGCGCGGCTACACCTTC
TRBJ1-1	15	TRBV7-2	TRBD1	.	CASSLVGQGVTEAFF	TGTGCCAGCAGCTTAGTTGGTCAGGGGGTCACTGAAGCTTTCTTT
TRBJ2-7	15	TRBV4-1	TRBD1	few	CASSLGQGGIYEQYF	TGCGCCAGCAGCCTGGGACAGGGCGGGATATACGAGCAGTACTTC
TRBJ2-1	16	TRBV5-1	TRBD2	.	CASSLTSGGHYNEQFF	TGCGCCAGCAGCTTGACTAGCGGGGGGCACTACAATGAGCAGTTCTTC
TRBJ2-3	15	TRBV6-5	.	once	CASSPLRGNTDTQYF	TGTGCCAGCAGTCCCCTAAGGGGGAACACAGATACGCAGTATTTT
TRBJ2-7	15	TRBV4-3	TRBD2	.	CASSQDISGGYEQYF	TGCGCCAGCAGCCAAGATATAAGCGGGGGCTACGAGCAGTACTTC
TRBJ1-2	11	TRBV7-9	.	.	CATTGNYGYTF	TGTGCCACTACAGGGAACTATGGCTACACCTTC
TRBJ2-1	15	TRBV7-2	.	.	CASSSFRGPFNEQFF	TGTGCCAGCAGCTCGTTCCGCGGGCCGTTTAATGAGCAGTTCTTC
TRBJ1-1	14	TRBV7-3	.	.	CASSLMAENTEAFF	TGTGCCAGCAGCTTAATGGCGGAGAACACTGAAGCTTTCTTT
TRBJ2-1	20	TRBV4-1	TRBD2	.	CASSHGSSGRALSSYNEQFF	TGCGCCAGCAGCCATGGTTCTAGCGGGAGGGCCCTGAGCTCCTACAATGAGCAGTTCTTC
TRBJ2-1	15	TRBV27	TRBD2	.	CASSSTSASYDEQFF	TGTGCCAGCAGTTCGACTAGCGCATCCTACGATGAGCAGTTCTTC
TRBJ2-5	16	TRBV15	TRBD2	.	CATRQGTSETVETQYF	TGTGCCACCAGGCAGGGCACTAGCGAAACGGTAGAGACCCAGTACTTC
TRBJ1-1	14	TRBV5-1	TRBD1	.	CASRQGSQNTEAFF	TGCGCCAGCAGACAGGGGAGTCAGAACACTGAAGCTTTCTTT
TRBJ1-6	16	TRBV9	.	once	CASSVDPGNSGSPLHF	TGTGCCAGCAGCGTCGACCCCGGTAATTCGGGTTCACCCCTCCACTTT
TRBJ1-4	18	TRBV5-4	TRBD1	.	CASSSGTGGRATNEKLFF	TGTGCCAGCAGCTCGGGGACAGGGGGCCGGGCAACTAATGAAAAACTGTTTTTT
TRBJ2-1	16	TRBV6-5	.	.	CASSYSSLSSYNEQFF	TGTGCCAGCAGTTACTCGAGCTTAAGCTCCTACAATGAGCAGTTCTTC
TRBJ2-3	14	TRBV5-4	.	.	CASSTRESRHTQYF	TGTGCCAGCAGCACCCGGGAGTCACGGCATACGCAGTATTTT
TRBJ2-3	14	TRBV4-3	.	.	CASSQGLVSDTQYF	TGCGCCAGCAGCCAAGGTCTAGTGTCAGATACGCAGTATTTT
TRBJ1-4	15	TRBV5-1	.	.	CASSLELGAGEKLFF	TGCGCCAGCAGCTTGGAGTTGGGGGCTGGCGAAAAACTGTTTTTT
TRBJ1-1	11	TRBV6-1	.	.	CASSEGGEAFF	TGTGCCAGCAGTGAGGGGGGGGAAGCTTTCTTT
TRBJ2-5	15	TRBV5-6	.	.	CASSLANGVQETQYF	TGTGCCAGCAGCTTGGCCAACGGAGTACAAGAGACCCAGTACTTC
TRBJ1-2	10	TRBV2	.	.	CASRDSGYTF	TGTGCCAGCAGGGACAGTGGCTACACCTTC
TRBJ1-1	16	TRBV9	.	.	CASSASVGTSNTEAFF	TGTGCCAGCAGCGCCTCGGTTGGGACTAGCAACACTGAAGCTTTCTTT
TRBJ1-3	14	TRBV10-3	TRBD1	few	CAISRQGLGNTIYF	TGTGCCATCAGCCGACAGGGGTTAGGAAACACCATATATTTT